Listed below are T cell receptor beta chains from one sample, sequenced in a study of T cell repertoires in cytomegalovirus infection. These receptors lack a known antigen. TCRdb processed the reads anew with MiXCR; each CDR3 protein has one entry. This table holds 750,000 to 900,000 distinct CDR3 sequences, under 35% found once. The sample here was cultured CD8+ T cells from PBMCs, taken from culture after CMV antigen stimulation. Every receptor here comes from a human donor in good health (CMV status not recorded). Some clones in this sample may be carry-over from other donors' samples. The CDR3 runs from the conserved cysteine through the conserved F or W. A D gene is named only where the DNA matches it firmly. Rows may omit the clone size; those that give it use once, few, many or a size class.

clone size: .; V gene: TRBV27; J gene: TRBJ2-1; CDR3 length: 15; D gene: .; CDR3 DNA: TGTGCCAGCAGCCGACAGTTGGGGTCCTACAATGAGCAGTTCTTC; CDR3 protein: CASSRQLGSYNEQFF
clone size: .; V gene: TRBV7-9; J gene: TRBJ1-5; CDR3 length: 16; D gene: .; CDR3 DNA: TGTGCCAGCAGCCCCGGCGGGAGGGGTAGCAATCAGCCCCAGCATTTT; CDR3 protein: CASSPGGRGSNQPQHF
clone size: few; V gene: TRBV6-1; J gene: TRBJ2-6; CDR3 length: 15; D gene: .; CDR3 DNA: TGTGCCAGCAGTGAGGTCACTATTGGGGCCAACGTCCTGACTTTC; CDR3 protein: CASSEVTIGANVLTF
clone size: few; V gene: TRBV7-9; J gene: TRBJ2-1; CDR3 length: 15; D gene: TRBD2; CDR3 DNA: TGTGCCAGCAGCTCGACTAGCGGGAGGGCAGAGGAGCAGTTCTTC; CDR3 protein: CASSSTSGRAEEQFF
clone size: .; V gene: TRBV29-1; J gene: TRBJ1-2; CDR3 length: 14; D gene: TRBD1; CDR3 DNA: TGCAGCGTTGACGCCCGGGACAGGTTTGGAGGCTACACCTTC; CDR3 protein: CSVDARDRFGGYTF
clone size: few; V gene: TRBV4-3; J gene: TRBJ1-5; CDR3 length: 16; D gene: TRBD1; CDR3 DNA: TGCGCCAGCGGGGACAGCTGGTCCTCTAAGAATCAGCCCCAGCATTTT; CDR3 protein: CASGDSWSSKNQPQHF
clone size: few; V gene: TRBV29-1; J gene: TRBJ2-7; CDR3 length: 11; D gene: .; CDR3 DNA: TGCAGCGTACGACAAGCCTACGAGCAGTACTTC; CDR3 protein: CSVRQAYEQYF
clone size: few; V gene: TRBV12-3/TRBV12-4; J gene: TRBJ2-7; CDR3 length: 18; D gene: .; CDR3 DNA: TGTGCCAGCACCCGGTTTAGTGCTTATGAGGACGCGGCCTCCGAGCAGTACTTC; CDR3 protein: CASTRFSAYEDAASEQYF
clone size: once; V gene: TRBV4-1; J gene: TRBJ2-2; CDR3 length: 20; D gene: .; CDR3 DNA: TGCGCCAGCAGCCGAAAAGGCCGGGGACCCCCGATGAGAAACACCGGGGAGCTGTTTTTT; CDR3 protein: CASSRKGRGPPMRNTGELFF
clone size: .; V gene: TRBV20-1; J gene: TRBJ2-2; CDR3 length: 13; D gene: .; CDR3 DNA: TGCAGTGCTAAACCTAGGGCCACCGGGGAGCTGTTTTTT; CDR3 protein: CSAKPRATGELFF
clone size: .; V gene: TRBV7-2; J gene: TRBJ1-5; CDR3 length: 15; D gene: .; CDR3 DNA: TGTGTCAGCAGCTTAGATCGGGTTCGCAATCAGCCCCAGCATTTT; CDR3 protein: CVSSLDRVRNQPQHF
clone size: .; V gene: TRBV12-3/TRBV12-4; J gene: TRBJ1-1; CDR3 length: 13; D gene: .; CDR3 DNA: TGTGCCAGCAGTCCGGGGGGGGAACTAGAAGCTTTCTTT; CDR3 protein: CASSPGGELEAFF
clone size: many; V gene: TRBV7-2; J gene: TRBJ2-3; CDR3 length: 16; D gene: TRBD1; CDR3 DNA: TGTGCCAGCAGCTTTCGAGGGGGCCATAGCACAGATACGCAGTATTTT; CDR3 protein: CASSFRGGHSTDTQYF
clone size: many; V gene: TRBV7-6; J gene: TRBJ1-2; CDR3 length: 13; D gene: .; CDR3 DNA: TGTGCCAGCAGCTTAGAAGGACTTATGGGCTACACCTTC; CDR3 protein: CASSLEGLMGYTF
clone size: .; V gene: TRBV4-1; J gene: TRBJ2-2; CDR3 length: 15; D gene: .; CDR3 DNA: TGCGCCAGCAGCACACGGGACTGGGTCGCCGGGGAGCTGTTTTTT; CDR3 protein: CASSTRDWVAGELFF
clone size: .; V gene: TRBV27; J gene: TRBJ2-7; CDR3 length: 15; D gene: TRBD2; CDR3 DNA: TGTGCCAGCAGTTTAATAGGCGGGGGTAGTGCCGAGCAGTACTTC; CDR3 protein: CASSLIGGGSAEQYF
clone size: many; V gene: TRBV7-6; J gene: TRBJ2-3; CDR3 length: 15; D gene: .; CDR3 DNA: TGTGCCAGCAGCCCCGACTGGGGGGACACAGATACGCAGTATTTT; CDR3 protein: CASSPDWGDTDTQYF
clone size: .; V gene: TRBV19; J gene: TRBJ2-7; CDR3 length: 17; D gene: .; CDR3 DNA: TGTGCCAGTAGTACAGTGGGTTTGGGGATGAGCTCCTACGAGCAGTACTTC; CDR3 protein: CASSTVGLGMSSYEQYF
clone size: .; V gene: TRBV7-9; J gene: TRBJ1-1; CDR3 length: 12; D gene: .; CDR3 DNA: TGTGCCAGCAGCTACTATGGGGGGGAAGCTTTCTTT; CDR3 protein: CASSYYGGEAFF
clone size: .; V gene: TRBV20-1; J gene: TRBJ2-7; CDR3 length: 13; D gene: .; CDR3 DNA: TGCAGTGCTAGAGAAGGAACAGCCTACGAGCAGTACTTC; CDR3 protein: CSAREGTAYEQYF
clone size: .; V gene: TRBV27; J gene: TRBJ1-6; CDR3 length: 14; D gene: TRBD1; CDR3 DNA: TGTGCCAGCAGTTTAACCGGGACAGGGGTTCCCCTCCACTTT; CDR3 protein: CASSLTGTGVPLHF
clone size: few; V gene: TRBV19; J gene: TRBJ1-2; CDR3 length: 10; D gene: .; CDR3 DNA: TGTGCCAGTGGCGGTCGTGGCTACACCTTC; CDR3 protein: CASGGRGYTF
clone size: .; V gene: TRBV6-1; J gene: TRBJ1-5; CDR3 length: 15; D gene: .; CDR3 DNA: TGTGCCAGCAGTGAACTGGGACGGACTATCGACCCCCAGCATTTT; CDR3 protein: CASSELGRTIDPQHF
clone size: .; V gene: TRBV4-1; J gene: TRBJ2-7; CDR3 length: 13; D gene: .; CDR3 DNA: TGCGCCAGCAGCCAAGTGTCTTCCTACGAGCAGTACTTC; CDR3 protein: CASSQVSSYEQYF
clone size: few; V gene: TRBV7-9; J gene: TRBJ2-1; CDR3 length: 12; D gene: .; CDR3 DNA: TGTGCCAGCAGCCCCCAGTTGAATGAGCAGTTCTTC; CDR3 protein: CASSPQLNEQFF
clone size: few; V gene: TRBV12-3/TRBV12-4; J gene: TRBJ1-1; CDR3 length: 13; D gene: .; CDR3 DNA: TGTGCCAGCAACAGGGCTTACCTCACTGAAGCTTTCTTT; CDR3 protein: CASNRAYLTEAFF
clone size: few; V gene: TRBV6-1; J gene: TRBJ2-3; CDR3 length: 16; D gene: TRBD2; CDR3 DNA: TGTGCCAGCAGAGGGACTAGCGGTTCCCGCACAGATACGCAGTATTTT; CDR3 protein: CASRGTSGSRTDTQYF
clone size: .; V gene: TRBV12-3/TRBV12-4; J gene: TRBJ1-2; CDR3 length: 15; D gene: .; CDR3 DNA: TGTGCCAGCAGTCAGACAGTCACCGGAAACTATGGCTACACCTTC; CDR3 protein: CASSQTVTGNYGYTF
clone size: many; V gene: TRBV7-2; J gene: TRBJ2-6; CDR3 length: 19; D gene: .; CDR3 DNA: TGTGCCAGCAGCTTATTCACTTGGCCCCGCGGTTCTGGGGCCAACGTCCTGACTTTC; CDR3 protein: CASSLFTWPRGSGANVLTF
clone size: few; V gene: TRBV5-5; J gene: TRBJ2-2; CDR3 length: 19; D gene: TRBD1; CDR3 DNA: TGTGCCAGCAGCTTGGTGTCAGGGGGTGCGGATTGGAACACCGGGGAGCTGTTTTTT; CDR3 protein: CASSLVSGGADWNTGELFF
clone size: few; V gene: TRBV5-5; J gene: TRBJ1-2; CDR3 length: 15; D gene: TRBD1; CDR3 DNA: TGTGCCAGCAGCTTGGTCACGGACAGGGTACAAGGCTACACCTTC; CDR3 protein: CASSLVTDRVQGYTF
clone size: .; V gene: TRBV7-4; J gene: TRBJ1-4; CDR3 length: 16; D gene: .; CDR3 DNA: TGTGCCAGCAGCCCACCCCTAACAGGGTTCATTGAAAAACTGTTTTTT; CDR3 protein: CASSPPLTGFIEKLFF
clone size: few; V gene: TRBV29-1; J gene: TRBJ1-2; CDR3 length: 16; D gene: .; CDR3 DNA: TGCAGCGTTGATCAGGGGCCTGACAGGAGCCCCTATGGCTACACCTTC; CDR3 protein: CSVDQGPDRSPYGYTF
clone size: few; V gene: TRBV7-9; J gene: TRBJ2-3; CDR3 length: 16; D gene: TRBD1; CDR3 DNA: TGTGCCAGCAGCTTAAAGACAGGGGGCAACACAGATACGCAGTATTTT; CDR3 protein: CASSLKTGGNTDTQYF
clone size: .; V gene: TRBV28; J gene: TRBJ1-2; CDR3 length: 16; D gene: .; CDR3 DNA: TGTGCCAGCAGTTTCCCCGGGCAGAAGTCTAACTATGGCTACACCTTC; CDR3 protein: CASSFPGQKSNYGYTF
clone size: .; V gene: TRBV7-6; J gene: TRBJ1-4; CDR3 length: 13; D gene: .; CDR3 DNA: TGTGCCAGCAGCTTAAGGGAAAATGAAAAACTGTTTTTT; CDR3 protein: CASSLRENEKLFF
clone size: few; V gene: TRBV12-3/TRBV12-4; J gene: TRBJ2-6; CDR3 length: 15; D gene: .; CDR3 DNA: TGTGCCAGCAGCCCCGAGAACTCTGGGGCCAACGTCCTGACTTTC; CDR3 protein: CASSPENSGANVLTF
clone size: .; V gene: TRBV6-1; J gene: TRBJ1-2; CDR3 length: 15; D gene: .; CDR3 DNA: TGTGCCAGCAGTCGCAGCGGCAGGGCCGGCTATGGCTACACCTTC; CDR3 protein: CASSRSGRAGYGYTF
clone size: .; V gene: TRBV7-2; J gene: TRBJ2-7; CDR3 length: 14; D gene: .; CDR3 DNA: TGTGCCAGCAGCTTAGGGGACATAGCCTACGAGCAGTACTTC; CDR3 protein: CASSLGDIAYEQYF
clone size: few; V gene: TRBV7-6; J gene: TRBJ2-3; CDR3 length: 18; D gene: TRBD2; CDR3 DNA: TGTGCCAGCAGCATAGAGGAATCTAGCGGGGGAAGCACAGATACGCAGTATTTT; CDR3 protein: CASSIEESSGGSTDTQYF
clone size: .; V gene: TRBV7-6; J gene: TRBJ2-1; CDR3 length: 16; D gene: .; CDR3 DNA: TGTGCCAGCAGCTTAGCGGGTAAACCACCCTACAATGAGCAGTTCTTC; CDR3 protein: CASSLAGKPPYNEQFF
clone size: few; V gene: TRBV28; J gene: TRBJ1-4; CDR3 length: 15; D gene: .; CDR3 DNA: TGTGCCAGCACTCCCTTTGGGGATGGGAATGAAAAACTGTTTTTT; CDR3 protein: CASTPFGDGNEKLFF
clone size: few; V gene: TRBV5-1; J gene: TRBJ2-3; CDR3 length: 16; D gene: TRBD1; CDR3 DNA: TGCGCCAGCAGCATACATTACAGGGGACGGACAGATACGCAGTATTTT; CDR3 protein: CASSIHYRGRTDTQYF
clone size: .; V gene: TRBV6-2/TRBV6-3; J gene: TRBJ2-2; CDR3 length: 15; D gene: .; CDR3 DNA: TGTGCCAGCAGTTACTCGAGTACGTGGACCGGGGAGCTGTTTTTT; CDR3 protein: CASSYSSTWTGELFF
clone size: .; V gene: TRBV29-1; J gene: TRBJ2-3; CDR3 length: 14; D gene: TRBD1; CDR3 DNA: TGCAGCGTTGCCGGGACAGGCTACACAGATACGCAGTATTTT; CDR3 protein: CSVAGTGYTDTQYF
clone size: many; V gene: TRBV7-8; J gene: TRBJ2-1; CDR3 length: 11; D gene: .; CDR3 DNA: TGTGCCAGCTTCAGGGGAAATGAGCAGTTCTTC; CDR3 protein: CASFRGNEQFF
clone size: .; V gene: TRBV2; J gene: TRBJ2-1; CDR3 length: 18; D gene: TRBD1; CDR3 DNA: TGTGCCAGCAGTGAAGCAGGGACAGACCCGCCAAGAGACAATGAGCAGTTCTTC; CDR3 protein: CASSEAGTDPPRDNEQFF
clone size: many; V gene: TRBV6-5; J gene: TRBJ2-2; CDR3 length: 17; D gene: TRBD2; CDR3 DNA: TGTGCCAGCAGTTACTCGCTAGCGGGGGGGCTGGCCGGGGAGCTGTTTTTT; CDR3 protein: CASSYSLAGGLAGELFF
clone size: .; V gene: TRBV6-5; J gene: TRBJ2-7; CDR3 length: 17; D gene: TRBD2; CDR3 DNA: TGTGCCAGCAGTTCCAGCGGGGGACATGAGATGCCCTACGAGCAGTACTTC; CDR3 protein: CASSSSGGHEMPYEQYF
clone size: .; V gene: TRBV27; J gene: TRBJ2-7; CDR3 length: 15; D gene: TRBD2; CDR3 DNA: TGTGCCAGCAGCTCCTCGGGACTAGGGAGGTACGAGCAGTACTTC; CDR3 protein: CASSSSGLGRYEQYF
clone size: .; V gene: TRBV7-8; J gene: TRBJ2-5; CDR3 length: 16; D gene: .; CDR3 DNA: TGTGCCAGCAGCTTAGGAGCAGGAGGAGGTCAAGAGACCCAGTACTTC; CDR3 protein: CASSLGAGGGQETQYF
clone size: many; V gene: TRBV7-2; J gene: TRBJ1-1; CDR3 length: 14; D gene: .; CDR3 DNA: TGTGCCAGCAGCCCGGGACCCCAGAACACTGAAGCTTTCTTT; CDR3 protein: CASSPGPQNTEAFF
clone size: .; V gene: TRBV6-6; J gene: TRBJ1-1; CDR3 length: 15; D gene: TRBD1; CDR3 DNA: TGTGCCAGCAGTTACTCGGACAGGGCGAACACTGAAGCTTTCTTT; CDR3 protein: CASSYSDRANTEAFF
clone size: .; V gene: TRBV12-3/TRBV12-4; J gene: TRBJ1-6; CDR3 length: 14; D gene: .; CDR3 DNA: TGTGCCAGCACCCGGGGGGTTTATAATTCACCCCTCCACTTT; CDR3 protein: CASTRGVYNSPLHF
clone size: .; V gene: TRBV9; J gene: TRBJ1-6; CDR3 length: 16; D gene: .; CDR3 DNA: TGTGCCAGCAGCGTAGAAATTGGTCCGGATAATTCACCCCTCCACTTT; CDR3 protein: CASSVEIGPDNSPLHF
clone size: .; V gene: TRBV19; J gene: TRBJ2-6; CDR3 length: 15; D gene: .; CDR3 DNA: TGTGCCAGTAAAGGCACCAGCTCTGGGGCCAACGTCCTGACTTTC; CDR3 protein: CASKGTSSGANVLTF
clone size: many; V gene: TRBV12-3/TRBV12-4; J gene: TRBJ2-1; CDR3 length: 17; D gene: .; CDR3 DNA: TGTGCCAGCAGTTTTGAATCCGCAGAGAGCTCCTACAATGAGCAGTTCTTC; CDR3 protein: CASSFESAESSYNEQFF
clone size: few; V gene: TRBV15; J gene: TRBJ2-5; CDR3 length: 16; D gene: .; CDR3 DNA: TGTGCCACCAGCAGAGCCCAGGCAGGGGCGATTGAGACCCAGTACTTC; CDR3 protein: CATSRAQAGAIETQYF
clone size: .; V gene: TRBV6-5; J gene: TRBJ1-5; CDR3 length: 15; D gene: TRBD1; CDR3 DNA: TGTGCCAGCAGCTCCGGGACAGGGTGGTATCAGCCCCAGCATTTT; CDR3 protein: CASSSGTGWYQPQHF
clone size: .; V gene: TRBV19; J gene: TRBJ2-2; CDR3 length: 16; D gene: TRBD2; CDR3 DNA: TGTGCCAGTAGTATGACTAGCGGGGGGTACACCGGGGAGCTGTTTTTT; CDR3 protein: CASSMTSGGYTGELFF